This T cell receptor beta chain was captured in a study of shared clonotypes between healthy human individuals. CDR3 size: 14 residues. The germline CDR1 and CDR2 sequences are MGHDK and SYGVNS. V lost 0 bases to trimming and J lost 7 bases, with 9 bases between them. For this clone: The antigen is unknown.

General study points: Sampling was confined to blood; repertoires within tissues likely differ.

Sequenced by immunoSEQ multiplex PCR; TCRdb stores in-frame clones only, minus some. Seen here are about 1 million clones, 65% to 80% observed once, and the top ten hold roughly 1.4%. Negatively enriched CD4+ T cells were divided by CD45RA into naive and memory. This sequence originates from a man aged 18 to 35 in good health. The specimen sequenced was memory CD4+ T cells sorted from blood. Subset defined: CD45RA-negative fraction. This sequence joins TRBV25-1 and TRBJ2-2, with a weak D call TRBD1 (6 bases). The CDR3 bases are TGTGCCAGCAGTGAATACCCAGGGGTCGGGGAGCTGTTTTTT. Amino acid sequence: CASSEYPGVGELFF.